This T cell receptor beta chain was found in a study of OX40 agonist ivuxolimab in advanced cancers. Overall study: About 42% of patients had received prior checkpoint inhibitor therapy.

Turning to this clone: Antigen: not known.

Trimming stripped 4 bases from V and 5 bases from J, with 9 bases between. CDR3 length equals 12 residues. The germline gives CDR1 GTSNPN, CDR2 SVGIG (reference sequence). Repertoires were generated with immunoSEQ multiplex PCR, while TCRdb's copy carries only in-frame clones and drops some. The sample shows roughly 40,000 clones, more than 70% of them seen only once. Notes on the study in general: With doses of 0.1-3.0 mg/kg, partial responders showed among the lowest clonal expansion. The average count of expanded clones was higher among CD8+ T cells than among CD4+. The specificity for antigen of the expanded peripheral T cells was not determined.

The TCR was taken from an adult with an advanced solid tumor such as melanoma, head and neck, liver or kidney cancer. The V call is TRBV30, the J call TRBJ2-1; unclear D gene. The sample was CD4+ or CD8+ T cells sorted from blood, taken in a trial of the OX40 agonist ivuxolimab. Here the CDR3 reads CAWTISHNEQFF. The CDR3 nucleotides read TGTGCCTGGACGATCAGCCACAATGAGCAGTTCTTC. Full variable domain (outside the CDR3, taken from reference TRBV30 and TRBJ2-1): SQTIHQWPATLVQPVGSPLSLECTVEGTSNPNLYWYRQAAGRGLQLLFYSVGIGQISSEVPQNLSASRPQDRQFILSSKKLLLSDSGFYLCAWTISHNEQFFGPGTRLTVL.